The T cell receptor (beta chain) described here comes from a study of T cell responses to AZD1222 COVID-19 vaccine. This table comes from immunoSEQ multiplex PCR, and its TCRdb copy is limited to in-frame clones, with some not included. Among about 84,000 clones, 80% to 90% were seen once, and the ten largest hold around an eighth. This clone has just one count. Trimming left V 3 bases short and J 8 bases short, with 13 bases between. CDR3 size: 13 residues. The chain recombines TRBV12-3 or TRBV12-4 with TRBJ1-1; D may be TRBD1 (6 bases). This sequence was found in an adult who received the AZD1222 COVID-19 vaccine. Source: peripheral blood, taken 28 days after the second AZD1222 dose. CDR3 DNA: TGTGCCAGCAGTTTGGGGGGGGCCCGGGAAGCTTTCTTT. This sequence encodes CASSLGGAREAFF.